What follows are 7 T cell receptor beta chains derived from one specimen sequenced in a study of T cell repertoires in cytomegalovirus infection. Antigen specificity for these receptors is unknown. Each CDR3 protein gets one entry after TCRdb re-called the reads with MiXCR. This table holds about 360,000 distinct CDR3 sequences, nearly 35% found once. This sample comprised cultured PBMCs, obtained from culture after CMV antigen stimulation. These receptor sequences come from a human donor in good health (CMV status not recorded). Some clones in this sample may be carry-over from other donors' samples.

Details on this clonotype: A much larger clone is a single base away; this may be a read error. J is TRBJ2-1 and V is TRBV12-3 or TRBV12-4; tentative D call: TRBD1 (5 bases). Trimming removed 8 bases from V and 10 bases from J, with 27 bases in between. CDR3 length: 16 amino acids. This CDR3 is CASSIRTIIGQWEQFF. The DNA of the CDR3 is TGTGCCAGCTCCATCCGGACGATAATTGGACAATGGGAGCAGTTCTTC.

This clonotype has a handful of counts. This chain uses TRBV12-3 or TRBV12-4 with TRBJ2-7; maybe TRBD2 (6 bases). V lost 2 bases and J lost 3, with 14 bases in between. The CDR3 is 15 residues long. The CDR3 loop is CASSLMGEVGYEQYF. CDR3 bases: TGTGCCAGCAGTTTAATGGGGGAGGTAGGCTACGAGCAGTACTTC.

The chain uses TRBV6-2 or TRBV6-3 and TRBJ2-3, with TRBD2 matching 9 bases. The V gene end was trimmed by 5 bases and the J gene end by 3 bases; junction bases not matched to a gene: 9. CDR1 and CDR2 (germline): MNHEY, SVGEGT. This CDR3 is built from 16 residues. The CDR3 bases are TGTGCCAGCAGTCCCCGTTTAAGCGGGAGGACAGATACGCAGTATTTT. Translation: CASSPRLSGRTDTQYF.

The V call is TRBV20-1, the J call TRBJ2-3; D is uncertain. In germline, CDR1 is DFQATT, CDR2 SNEGSKA (reference sequence). The CDR3 runs to 14 residues. CDR3: CTISLQSGTDTQYF. CDR3 in DNA: TGCACCATTAGTCTCCAGTCTGGCACAGATACGCAGTATTTT.

This clonotype showed up just a few times. J is TRBJ1-1 and V is TRBV5-6, with a weak D call TRBD1 (6 bases). The CDR3 has 14 amino acids. Germline V CDR1 and CDR2: SGHDT, YYEEEE. The V end was cut by 5 bases, the J end by 7 bases, with 18 bases between. This CDR3 is CASRLRGGTSEAFF. As DNA, the CDR3 is TGTGCCAGCAGACTGAGGGGGGGGACGAGTGAAGCTTTCTTT.

This rearrangement joins TRBV4-1 to TRBJ1-1; tentative D call: TRBD1 (6 bases). The germline V gene has CDR1 MGHRA and CDR2 YSYEKL. Trimming left V 4 bases short and J 1 base short, with 10 bases between. The CDR3 is made up of 14 amino acids. CDR3 amino acids: CASSLGTSNTEAFF. CDR3 DNA sequence: TGCGCCAGCAGCCTTGGGACATCGAACACTGAAGCTTTCTTT.

This chain connects TRBV6-6 to TRBJ2-7; possibly TRBD2 for D (6 bases). V gave up 10 bases and J gave up 1 base, with 20 bases separating them. The CDR3 runs to 15 residues. The germline V gene encodes CDR1 MNHNY and CDR2 SVGAGI (reference sequence). The CDR3 DNA is TGTGCCACCTCGAGGTTCGGGAGAGAGTCCTACGAGCAGTACGTC. Protein product: CATSRFGRESYEQYV.